These 7 T cell receptor beta chains came from one sample sequenced in a study of blood T cell repertoires in COVID-19. Clones were sequenced by immunoSEQ multiplex PCR, and TCRdb holds only the in-frame ones, with some missing. Counted here are about 250,000 clones, roughly four fifths occurring once; the ten biggest clones make up about 8.1%. Sequenced: peripheral blood. These receptors were taken from a man older than 75 with acute or convalescent COVID-19.

V is TRBV19 and J is TRBJ2-7; maybe TRBD2 (6 bases). Germline lookup yields CDR1 LNHDA and CDR2 SQIVND (reference sequence). The germline V and J ends were trimmed by 7 bases and 2 bases, with 18 bases remaining between them. The CDR3 has 15 amino acids. As DNA, the CDR3 is TGTGCCAGTAAACCCAATACCGGGGGAACCTACGAGCAGTACTTC. It yields the protein CASKPNTGGTYEQYF.

This chain joins TRBV24-1 and TRBJ2-1; perhaps TRBD2 as D (5 bases). The CDR3 runs 16 residues. CDR1 is KGHDR and CDR2 is SFDVKD in the germline V gene. V was pared by 3 bases and J by 2 bases, with 13 bases between. As DNA, the CDR3 is TGTGCCACCAGTGATGGAGGCAGGCTGACCTACAATGAGCAGTTCTTC. It encodes CATSDGGRLTYNEQFF.

This rearrangement joins TRBV6-5 to TRBJ2-7; no clear D. Germline loops: CDR1 MNHEY, CDR2 SVGAGI. Trimming stripped 6 bases from V and 3 bases from J, with 9 bases between. This CDR3 is built from 12 residues. The CDR3, as DNA: TGTGCCAGCAGACTCATGATCTACGAGCAGTACTTC. Protein sequence: CASRLMIYEQYF.

The chain combines TRBV27 with TRBJ1-1; no definite D call. The CDR3 is made up of 14 amino acids. Germline CDR1 reads MNHEY; CDR2 reads SMNVEV (reference sequence). Trimming stripped 3 bases from V and 0 bases from J, with 8 bases between. CDR3 DNA sequence: TGTGCCAGCAGTTTTTCCGGGTTGAACACTGAAGCTTTCTTT. Amino acid sequence: CASSFSGLNTEAFF.

V usage is TRBV19 and J usage is TRBJ2-3; 13 bases line up with TRBD2. Germline CDR1 LNHDA, CDR2 SQIVND (reference sequence). The V and J ends lost 0 bases and 6 bases, in that order; junction bases with no gene match: 15. The CDR3 contains 20 residues. Written as DNA, the CDR3 is TGTGCCAGTAGTATAGATGTAGGTCCCGGGACTAGCGGGGTTCTTGATACGCAGTATTTT. Encoded protein: CASSIDVGPGTSGVLDTQYF.

This clone came up a few times. The chain employs TRBV28 and TRBJ1-2; 7 bases map to TRBD1. The J segment lost 6 bases and the V segment lost 8 bases, leaving 9 bases of the junction unmatched. CDR1 and CDR2 from the germline V gene are MDHEN and SYDVKM. This CDR3 is built from 13 residues. CDR3 protein: CASAPGQWDGYTF. CDR3 DNA: TGTGCCAGCGCCCCGGGACAGTGGGATGGCTACACCTTC.

This chain's CDR3 is CASSYSGLDYNEQFF. For the CDR3, the DNA is TGTGCCAGCAGTTACTCGGGACTGGACTACAATGAGCAGTTCTTC. The chain is built from TRBV6-5 and TRBJ2-1; D is perhaps TRBD2 (6 bases). The germline V gene encodes CDR1 MNHEY and CDR2 SVGAGI. The CDR3 contains 15 residues. V lost 0 bases, J lost 3 bases, and 9 bases lay in between.